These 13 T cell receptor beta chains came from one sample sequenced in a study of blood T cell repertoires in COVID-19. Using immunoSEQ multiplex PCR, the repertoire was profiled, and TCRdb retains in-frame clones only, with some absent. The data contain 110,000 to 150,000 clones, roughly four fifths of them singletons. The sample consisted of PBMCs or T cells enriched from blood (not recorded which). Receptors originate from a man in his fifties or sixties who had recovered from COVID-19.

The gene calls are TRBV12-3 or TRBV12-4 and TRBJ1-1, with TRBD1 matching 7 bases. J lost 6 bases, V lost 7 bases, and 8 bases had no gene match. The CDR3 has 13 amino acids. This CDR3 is CASKRQGAPEAFF. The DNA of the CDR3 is TGTGCCAGCAAGCGACAGGGAGCGCCTGAAGCTTTCTTT.

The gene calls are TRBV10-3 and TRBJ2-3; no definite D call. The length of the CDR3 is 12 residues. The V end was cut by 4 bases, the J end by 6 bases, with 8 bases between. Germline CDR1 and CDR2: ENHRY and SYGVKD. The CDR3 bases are TGTGCCATCAGTGTCGGAGCGGATACGCAGTATTTT. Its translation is CAISVGADTQYF.

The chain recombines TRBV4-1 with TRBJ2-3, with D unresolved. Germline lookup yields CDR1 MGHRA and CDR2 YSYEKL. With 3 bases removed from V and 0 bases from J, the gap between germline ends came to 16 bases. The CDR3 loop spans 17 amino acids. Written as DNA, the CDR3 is TGCGCCAGCAGCCACGGTTTAGTCACTACTAGCACAGATACGCAGTATTTT. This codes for CASSHGLVTTSTDTQYF.

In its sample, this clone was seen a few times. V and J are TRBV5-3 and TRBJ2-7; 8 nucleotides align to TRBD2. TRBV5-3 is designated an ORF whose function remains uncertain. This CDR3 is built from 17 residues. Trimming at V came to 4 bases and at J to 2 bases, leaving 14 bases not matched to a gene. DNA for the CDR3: TGTGCCAGAAGCAAGGAAGTTAGGCGGGGGGCAACCTACGAGCAGTACTTC. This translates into CARSKEVRRGATYEQYF.

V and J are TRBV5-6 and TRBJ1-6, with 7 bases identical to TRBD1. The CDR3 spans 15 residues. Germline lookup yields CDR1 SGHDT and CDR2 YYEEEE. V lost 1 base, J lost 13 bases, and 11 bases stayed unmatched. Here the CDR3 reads CASSLINRGTRPLHF. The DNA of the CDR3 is TGTGCCAGCAGCTTGATCAACAGGGGAACTCGGCCCCTCCACTTT.

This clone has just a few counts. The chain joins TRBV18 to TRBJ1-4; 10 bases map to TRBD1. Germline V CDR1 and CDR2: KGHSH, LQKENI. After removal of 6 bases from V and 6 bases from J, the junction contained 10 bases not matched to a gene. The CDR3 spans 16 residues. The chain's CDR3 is CASSQIDRGPYEKLFF. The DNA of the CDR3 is TGTGCCAGCTCCCAAATCGACAGGGGGCCCTATGAAAAACTGTTTTTT.

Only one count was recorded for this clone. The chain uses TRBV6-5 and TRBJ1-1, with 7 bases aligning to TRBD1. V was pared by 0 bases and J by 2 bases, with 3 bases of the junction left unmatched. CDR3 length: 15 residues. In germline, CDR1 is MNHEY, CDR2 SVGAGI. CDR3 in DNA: TGTGCCAGCAGTTACTCGGGACAGCCCAACACTGAAGCTTTCTTT. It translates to CASSYSGQPNTEAFF.

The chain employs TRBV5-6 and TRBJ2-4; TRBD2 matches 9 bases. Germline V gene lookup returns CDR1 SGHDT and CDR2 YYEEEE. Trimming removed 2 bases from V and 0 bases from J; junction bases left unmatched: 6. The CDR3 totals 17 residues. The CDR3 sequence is CASSFLTSGLAKNIQYF. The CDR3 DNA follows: TGTGCCAGCAGCTTCCTGACTAGCGGATTAGCCAAAAACATTCAGTACTTC.

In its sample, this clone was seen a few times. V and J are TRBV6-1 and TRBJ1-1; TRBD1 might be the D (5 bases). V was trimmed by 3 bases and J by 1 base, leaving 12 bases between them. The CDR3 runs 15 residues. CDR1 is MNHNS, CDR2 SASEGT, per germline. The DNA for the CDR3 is TGTGCCAGCAGTGACAGACAGTTATCGAACACTGAAGCTTTCTTT. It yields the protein CASSDRQLSNTEAFF.

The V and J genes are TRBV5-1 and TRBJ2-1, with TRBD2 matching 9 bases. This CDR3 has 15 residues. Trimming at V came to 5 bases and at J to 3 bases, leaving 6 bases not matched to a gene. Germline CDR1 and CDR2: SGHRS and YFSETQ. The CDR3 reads CASRLPSGDYNEQFF. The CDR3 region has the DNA TGCGCCAGCAGACTGCCTAGCGGGGACTACAATGAGCAGTTCTTC.

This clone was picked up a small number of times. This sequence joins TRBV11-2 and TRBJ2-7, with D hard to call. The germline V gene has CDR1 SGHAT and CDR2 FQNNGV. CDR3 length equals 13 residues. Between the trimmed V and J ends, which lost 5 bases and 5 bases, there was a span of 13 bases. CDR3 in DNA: TGTGCCAGCAGCAAGAGTGGAGCCCACGAGCAGTACTTC. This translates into CASSKSGAHEQYF.

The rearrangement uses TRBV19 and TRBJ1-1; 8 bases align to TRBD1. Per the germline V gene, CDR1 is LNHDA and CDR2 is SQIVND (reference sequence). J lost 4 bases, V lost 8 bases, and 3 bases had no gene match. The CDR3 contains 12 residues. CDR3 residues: CASDDRGTEAFF. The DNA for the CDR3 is TGTGCCAGTGATGACAGGGGCACTGAAGCTTTCTTT.

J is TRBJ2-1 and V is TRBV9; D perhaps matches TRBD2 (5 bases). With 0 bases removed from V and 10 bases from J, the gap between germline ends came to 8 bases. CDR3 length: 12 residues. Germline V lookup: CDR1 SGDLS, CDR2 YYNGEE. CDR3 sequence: CASSVVGEEQFF. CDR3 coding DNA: TGTGCCAGCAGCGTAGTGGGAGAAGAGCAGTTCTTC.